The rows below give T cell receptor beta chains drawn from one sample of a study of shared clonotypes between healthy human individuals. Assay used: immunoSEQ multiplex PCR; TCRdb lists only in-frame clones, some missing. The repertoire includes roughly 2.1 million clones, more than 85% of them detected once, and 1.5% to 2% sits in the top ten. Sequenced: naive CD8+ T cells from PBMCs. The receptors here all came from a man aged 18 to 35 in good health. Some clones in this sample may be carry-over from other donors' samples. CDR3s include the opening cysteine and the closing phenylalanine or tryptophan. The D gene is left open where the match is weak. Part of the rows lack a size; the others show once, few, many or a class for expanded clones.

TRBV28,TRBJ1-1,NA,14,TRBD1,TGTGCCAGCAGTTGGGGACAGGGGGTCACTGAAGCTTTCTTT,CASSWGQGVTEAFF
TRBV7-9,TRBJ2-7,NA,14,NA,TGTGCCAGCAGCTTCTCCCTCAACTCCTACGAGCAGTACTTC,CASSFSLNSYEQYF
TRBV9,TRBJ2-1,once,14,NA,TGTGCCAGCAGCGTAGGTCGGGGACCCAATGAGCAGTTCTTC,CASSVGRGPNEQFF
TRBV6-5,TRBJ2-7,NA,14,NA,TGTGCCAGCAGCTCTCGGGGCAGGGGGGACGAGCAGTACTTC,CASSSRGRGDEQYF
TRBV5-4,TRBJ2-1,NA,14,NA,TGTGCCAGCAGCCCCCGACTAGGAGACAATGAGCAGTTCTTC,CASSPRLGDNEQFF
TRBV27,TRBJ2-7,NA,16,TRBD1,TGTGCCAGCAGCTCCCCCTCCGGGACAGGCTTCTACGAGCAGTACTTC,CASSSPSGTGFYEQYF
TRBV30,TRBJ2-2,NA,16,NA,TGTGCCTGGAGTGTAATTGTCGGAGCGAATGGCGGGGAGCTGTTTTTT,CAWSVIVGANGGELFF
TRBV5-6,TRBJ2-6,NA,17,NA,TGTGCCAGCAGCTTCTTGTCCAGGAGCTCTGGGGCCAACGTCCTGACTTTC,CASSFLSRSSGANVLTF
TRBV29-1,TRBJ2-2,once,15,NA,TGCAGCGTTGAATACGTGGTCGGGGTCACCGGGGAGCTGTTTTTT,CSVEYVVGVTGELFF
TRBV13,TRBJ1-3,NA,15,NA,TGTGCCAGCAACCACGAGGGAACCCCTGGAAACACCATATATTTT,CASNHEGTPGNTIYF
TRBV27,TRBJ2-2,NA,16,TRBD1,TGTGCCAGCAGTTTACAACAGGGGGCGAGGACCGGGGAGCTGTTTTTT,CASSLQQGARTGELFF
TRBV5-5,TRBJ2-7,NA,14,TRBD2,TGTGCCAGCAGCTTCGGACTAGCGGGAGACGAGCAGTACTTC,CASSFGLAGDEQYF
TRBV5-4,TRBJ2-3,once,20,TRBD2,TGTGCCAGCAGCCCCGGAGCAGACGGACTAGCGGGAGGGTTCTCGGATACGCAGTATTTT,CASSPGADGLAGGFSDTQYF
TRBV7-3,TRBJ2-3,once,14,NA,TGTGCCAGCAGCTTAACTAGCCCCACAGATACGCAGTATTTT,CASSLTSPTDTQYF
TRBV2,TRBJ2-6,NA,17,TRBD2,TGTGCCAGCAGGTGGGAGGGGAGGGCTTCTGGGGCCAACGTCCTGACTTTC,CASRWEGRASGANVLTF
TRBV7-9,TRBJ2-5,NA,14,TRBD1,TGTGCCAGCAGCTCGTGGACAGGGGAAGAGACCCAGTACTTC,CASSSWTGEETQYF
TRBV27,TRBJ1-5,NA,13,NA,TGTGCCAGCAGTTTAACAAGGAATCAGCCCCAGCATTTT,CASSLTRNQPQHF
TRBV5-5,TRBJ2-7,NA,15,TRBD2,TGTGCCAGCAGCTCCTGGACTAGCGGGAGTCCCGAGCAGTACTTC,CASSSWTSGSPEQYF
TRBV6-5,TRBJ2-1,NA,12,NA,TGTGCCAGCAGTGCCATATGGGGTGAGCAGTTCTTC,CASSAIWGEQFF
TRBV5-1,TRBJ1-1,NA,15,NA,TGCGCCAGCAGCTCGGGCCCGGGCCGGATAGCTGAAGCTTTCTTT,CASSSGPGRIAEAFF
TRBV29-1,TRBJ1-1,NA,11,NA,TGCAGCGTTGGGGCGGGCACTGAAGCTTTCTTT,CSVGAGTEAFF
TRBV25-1,TRBJ1-6,NA,14,NA,TGTGCCAGCCCCCCGGGCTCCTATAATTCACCCCTCCACTTT,CASPPGSYNSPLHF
TRBV6-5,TRBJ2-7,NA,13,NA,TGTGCCAGCAGTCCCCAGGGGTCCTACGAGCAGTACTTC,CASSPQGSYEQYF
TRBV29-1,TRBJ2-7,NA,14,TRBD2,TGCAGCGTGAGAGCGGGAGAGACACCCTACGAGCAGTACTTC,CSVRAGETPYEQYF
TRBV9,TRBJ2-3,NA,13,NA,TGTGCCAGTCGGGGGGCTAGCACAGATACGCAGTATTTT,CASRGASTDTQYF
TRBV19,TRBJ2-2,NA,14,NA,TGTGCCAGTAGTATCGGGGTGAACACCGGGGAGCTGTTTTTT,CASSIGVNTGELFF
TRBV6-1,TRBJ2-1,NA,15,NA,TGTGCCAGCACCGTTGAGCCAGATCGATACAATGAGCAGTTCTTC,CASTVEPDRYNEQFF
TRBV5-6,TRBJ2-3,NA,15,TRBD1,TGTGCCAGCAGCTTGACGACAGGGGGCACAGATACGCAGTATTTT,CASSLTTGGTDTQYF
TRBV7-3,TRBJ2-2,NA,15,TRBD1,TGTGCCAGCAGCTTAACCAGGGGGTCCACCGGGGAGCTGTTTTTT,CASSLTRGSTGELFF
TRBV11-2,TRBJ2-7,NA,15,TRBD2,TGTGCCAGCCGGGGGGGAAGAGCGGGAGTTGGCGAGCAGTACTTC,CASRGGRAGVGEQYF
TRBV7-6,TRBJ2-1,NA,15,TRBD2,TGTGCCAGCAGCACCCCCGGGACTAGCCCTGATGAGCAGTTCTTC,CASSTPGTSPDEQFF
TRBV6-6,TRBJ2-7,NA,13,NA,TGTGCCAGCAGCTCGGACTCGACCTACGAGCAGTACTTC,CASSSDSTYEQYF
TRBV7-6,TRBJ2-1,NA,16,TRBD2,TGTGCCAGCAGCCCTACCCTAGCGGAAGGGGACAATGAGCAGTTCTTC,CASSPTLAEGDNEQFF
TRBV19,TRBJ2-1,few,14,NA,TGTGCCAGTCAGCTGAGGGGTTTGTACAATGAGCAGTTCTTC,CASQLRGLYNEQFF
TRBV19,TRBJ1-5,NA,14,NA,TGTGCCAGTCGTAGTGGACCAGGACCCCAGCCCCAGCATTTT,CASRSGPGPQPQHF
TRBV7-3,TRBJ2-6,NA,13,NA,TGTGCCAGCAGCTTATTCGAGGCCAACGTCCTGACTTTC,CASSLFEANVLTF
TRBV6-5,TRBJ2-7,NA,14,NA,TGTGCCAGCAGTTACTCGATCGGAGGGGTCGAGCAGTACTTC,CASSYSIGGVEQYF
TRBV7-9,TRBJ1-2,NA,13,TRBD1,TGTGCCAGCAGCCCTGGGACAGGGGCGGGCTACACCTTC,CASSPGTGAGYTF
TRBV9,TRBJ2-7,once,15,NA,TGTGCCAGCAGCCCGGCAAGACACAGCTCCTACGAGCAGTACTTC,CASSPARHSSYEQYF
TRBV19,TRBJ1-5,few,14,NA,TGTGCCACCTGGGGGAGGCAGGTCAATCAGCCCCAGCATTTT,CATWGRQVNQPQHF
TRBV28,TRBJ1-1,NA,13,TRBD1,TGTGCCAGCAATGGACAGGGTCCTACTGAAGCTTTCTTT,CASNGQGPTEAFF
TRBV7-9,TRBJ2-1,NA,15,NA,TGTGCCAGCAGCGCCCAGTTCAGGGCTTGGAATGAGCAGTTCTTC,CASSAQFRAWNEQFF
TRBV9,TRBJ1-1,NA,16,NA,TGTGCCAGCAGCCCCCACTCTAGGGCCGTGAACACTGAAGCTTTCTTT,CASSPHSRAVNTEAFF
TRBV19,TRBJ2-3,NA,15,NA,TGTGCCAGTAGAACAGACCGGGACTCTATAGATACGCAGTATTTT,CASRTDRDSIDTQYF
TRBV27,TRBJ2-1,NA,12,NA,TGTGCCAGCAGTTTATCGATGGGGGAGCAGTTCTTC,CASSLSMGEQFF